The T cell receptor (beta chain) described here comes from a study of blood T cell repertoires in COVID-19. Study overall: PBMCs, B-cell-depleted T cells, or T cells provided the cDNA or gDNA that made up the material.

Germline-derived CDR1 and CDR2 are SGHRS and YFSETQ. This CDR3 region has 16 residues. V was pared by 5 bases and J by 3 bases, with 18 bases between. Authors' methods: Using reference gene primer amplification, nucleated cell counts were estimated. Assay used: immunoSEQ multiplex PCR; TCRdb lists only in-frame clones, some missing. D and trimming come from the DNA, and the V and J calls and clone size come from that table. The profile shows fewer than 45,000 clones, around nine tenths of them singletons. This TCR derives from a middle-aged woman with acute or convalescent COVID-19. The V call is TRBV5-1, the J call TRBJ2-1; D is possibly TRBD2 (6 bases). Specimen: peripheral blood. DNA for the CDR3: TGCGCCAGCAGTATTGAGCCCGGGACTTACTACAATGAGCAGTTCTTC. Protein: CASSIEPGTYYNEQFF.